Detailed here is one T cell receptor (beta chain). The data were obtained in a study of regulatory T cells in long-lasting Graves disease. Both iRepertoire HTBI primers and Arm-PCR of CDR3 regions were used to build the TCR beta libraries. Study processing details: Identified segments across samples numbered roughly 60 TRBV and over eleven TRBJ. TCRdb reprocessed the multiplex PCR reads via MiXCR and lists one record per CDR3 protein. The V and J calls, along with clone size, are taken from TCRdb and not from the paper's own processing. Among 580,000 or so distinct CDR3 sequences, about 16% were seen once, and the ten largest hold about 11%. Looked up from germline, CDR1 is SGHRS and CDR2 is YFSETQ. V lost 3 bases and J lost 8; bases outside the gene matches: 8. This CDR3 is built from 15 residues. Time point given: newly diagnosed GD, antithyroid drugs for less than 3 months. RNA extracted from PBMCs served as the sequencing template.

These data also featured in a second study, about T cells in Graves' hyperthyroidism and ophthalmopathy. That source reports: Exclusions: uncontrolled infection, other autoimmune disease, pregnancy, lactation.

This TCR was recovered from a man younger than 35 with Graves disease. Sequencing used peripheral blood mononuclear cells (PBMCs), obtained at new diagnosis, from a patient treated with antithyroid drugs. The J gene is TRBJ1-2, the V gene TRBV5-1; 12 bases fit TRBD1. This CDR3 reads CASSSPGQGARGYTF. Here the CDR3 DNA reads TGCGCCAGCAGCTCCCCGGGACAGGGGGCTCGGGGCTACACCTTC.